The 15 T cell receptor beta chains listed next were all sequenced from one sample in a study of radiation and T cells in renal cell carcinoma. Time point in this sample: blood 4 weeks post-SBRT, at nephrectomy. Documented treatment: 15 Gy SBRT to primary tumor, nephrectomy 4 weeks later. Generated by immunoSEQ multiplex PCR, the TCRdb table keeps only in-frame clones and is missing some. The sample has 75,000 to 90,000 clones, 80% to 90% seen once. The sample was blood, taken from a patient whose treatment included radiotherapy and nephrectomy. These receptors were obtained from an older woman with renal cell carcinoma.

The J gene is TRBJ2-4, the V gene TRBV15; 7 nucleotides align to TRBD2. Germline loops: CDR1 LNHNV, CDR2 YYDKDF (reference sequence). Trimming at V came to 4 bases and at J to 0 bases, leaving 3 bases not matched to a gene. The CDR3 runs to 15 residues. CDR3 in DNA: TGTGCCACCAGCACCAGCGGGGTAGCCAAAAACATTCAGTACTTC. Translating it yields CATSTSGVAKNIQYF.

The genes are TRBV14 and TRBJ2-3, with 8 bases aligning to TRBD2. Germline loops: CDR1 SGHDN, CDR2 FVKESK. The CDR3 loop spans 14 amino acids. After removal of 4 bases from V and 7 bases from J, the junction contained 7 bases not matched to a gene. CDR3 amino acids: CASSPAGADYTQYF. The CDR3 DNA reads as TGTGCCAGCAGCCCAGCGGGGGCGGATTATACGCAGTATTTT. The full variable domain, its missing parts supplied by reference TRBV14 and TRBJ2-3, is EAGVTQFPSHSVIEKGQTVTLRCDPISGHDNLYWYRRVMGKEIKFLLHFVKESKQDESGMPNNRFLAERTGGTYSTLKVQPAELEDSGVYFCASSPAGADYTQYFGPGTRLTVL.

This chain connects TRBV30 to TRBJ1-6; D is unclear. CDR1 and CDR2 (germline): GTSNPN, SVGIG (reference sequence). Trimming removed 0 bases at V and 8 bases at J, with 8 bases between. The CDR3 runs to 13 residues. CDR3 sequence reads: CAWSVSEDSPLHF. The CDR3, as DNA: TGTGCCTGGAGTGTGTCAGAAGATTCACCCCTCCACTTT.

V and J are TRBV9 and TRBJ2-1, with D possibly matching TRBD2 (6 bases). V was shortened by 0 bases and J by 2 bases, with 18 bases between the two germline ends. The CDR3 spans 18 residues. Germline V CDR1 and CDR2: SGDLS, YYNGEE. This chain's CDR3 is CASSVGGGTVAAYNEQFF. The CDR3 DNA sequence: TGTGCCAGCAGCGTAGGAGGAGGAACGGTAGCGGCCTACAATGAGCAGTTCTTC.

CDR3 coding DNA: TGCGCCAGCAGCCAAGAAGGTAGCGGGGGACTATCCACAGATACGCAGTATTTT. Residues: CASSQEGSGGLSTDTQYF. V usage is TRBV4-1 and J usage is TRBJ2-3; the match to TRBD2 covers 9 bases. This CDR3 has 18 residues. V was pared by 0 bases and J by 2 bases, with 9 bases of the junction left unmatched. CDR1 and CDR2 (germline): MGHRA, YSYEKL.

The chain couples TRBV6-1 to TRBJ2-3; D possibly uses TRBD1 or TRBD2 (6 bases each). This CDR3 has 15 residues. V lost 6 bases and J lost 6, with 19 bases in between. In germline, CDR1 is MNHNS, CDR2 SASEGT. The CDR3 region is CASRRAVGGTDTQYF. CDR3 nucleotide sequence: TGTGCCAGCAGAAGGGCTGTAGGGGGGACGGATACGCAGTATTTT.

The V and J genes are TRBV5-4 and TRBJ1-6, with TRBD1 identical over 8 bases. After removal of 7 bases from V and 7 bases from J, the junction contained 13 bases not matched to a gene. CDR1 and CDR2 (germline): SGHNT, YYREEE (reference sequence). CDR3 length: 16 amino acids. The CDR3 DNA is TGTGCCAGCGGGACAGGCGGGGGGACTATAAATTCACCCCTCCACTTT. Translating it yields CASGTGGGTINSPLHF.

This clone was recorded only once. Here the CDR3 reads CASRYGTSGYEQYF. For the CDR3, the DNA is TGTGCCAGCAGATACGGGACTAGCGGTTACGAGCAGTACTTC. The chain is built from TRBV5-6 and TRBJ2-7; 11 bases are a match to TRBD2. The germline gives CDR1 SGHDT, CDR2 YYEEEE. V gave up 5 bases and J gave up 4 bases; unmatched junction bases: 5. The CDR3 is 14 amino acids.

The rearrangement links TRBV30 to TRBJ1-1; TRBD1 matches at 11 bases. V shed 8 bases, J shed 3 bases, and the junction held 5 bases outside the gene matches. CDR3 length: 13 residues. Germline V CDR1 and CDR2: GTSNPN, SVGIG (reference sequence). The CDR3 loop reads CAGPGQGDTEAFF. The CDR3 region has the DNA TGTGCCGGACCGGGACAGGGGGACACTGAAGCTTTCTTT.

This clone was counted once. The V and J genes are TRBV20-1 and TRBJ1-1; D is possibly TRBD1 (5 bases). CDR3 length: 11 residues. V lost 5 bases and J 4 bases, leaving 8 bases between the germline ends. The V gene's germline CDR1 is DFQATT and CDR2 SNEGSKA (reference sequence). CDR3 sequence: CSARDLTEAFF. In DNA form, the CDR3 reads TGCAGTGCTCGGGACCTCACTGAAGCTTTCTTT.

In its sample, this clone was seen once. This sequence joins TRBV7-8 and TRBJ1-6; no reliable D call. This CDR3 has 14 residues. Germline V gene data show CDR1 as SGHVS and CDR2 as FQNEAQ. V lost 2 bases, J lost 9 bases, and 11 bases lay in between. This CDR3 is CASSLPQVRSPLHF. The CDR3 DNA sequence: TGTGCCAGCAGCTTACCCCAAGTCCGTTCACCCCTCCACTTT.

The J gene is TRBJ1-5, the V gene TRBV19, with a tentative D call TRBD1 (6 bases). V lost 3 bases and J 2 bases, leaving 8 bases between the germline ends. CDR3 length equals 14 residues. Germline V gene lookup returns CDR1 LNHDA and CDR2 SQIVND (reference sequence). The CDR3 DNA is TGTGCCAGTAGTATCAACAGGGGCAATCAGCCCCAGCATTTT. It yields the protein CASSINRGNQPQHF.

The chain combines TRBV5-1 with TRBJ2-7; a possible D gene is TRBD2 (6 bases). The CDR3 totals 15 residues. Trimming pared 4 bases from V and 0 bases from J, leaving 14 bases between. Germline CDR1 SGHRS, CDR2 YFSETQ. In DNA form, the CDR3 reads TGCGCCAGCAGCCTAAGCGCGGGGAGCTCCTACGAGCAGTACTTC. It translates to CASSLSAGSSYEQYF.

This chain uses TRBV7-2 with TRBJ1-1; D possibly corresponds to TRBD1 (5 bases). Per germline, CDR1 SGHTA and CDR2 FQGNSA. The ends were cut back, 5 bases at V and 8 bases at J, with 15 bases in the middle. The CDR3 loop spans 13 amino acids. As DNA, the CDR3 is TGTGCCAGCAGCGCCGACACAGGTACCGAAGCTTTCTTT. Encoded protein: CASSADTGTEAFF.

The chain recombines TRBV19 with TRBJ1-3; possibly TRBD1 for D (5 bases). Germline loops: CDR1 LNHDA, CDR2 SQIVND (reference sequence). V was trimmed by 5 bases and J by 0 bases, leaving 8 bases between them. The CDR3 sequence is 14 residues long. CDR3 DNA sequence: TGTGCCAGTAGTCTCAGGGTCTCTGGAAACACCATATATTTT. Amino acid sequence: CASSLRVSGNTIYF. The variable domain in full, with the rest retrieved from reference TRBV19 and TRBJ1-3, is DGGITQSPKYLFRKEGQNVTLSCEQNLNHDAMYWYRQDPGQGLRLIYYSQIVNDFQKGDIAEGYSVSREKKESFPLTVTSAQKNPTAFYLCASSLRVSGNTIYFGEGSWLTVV.